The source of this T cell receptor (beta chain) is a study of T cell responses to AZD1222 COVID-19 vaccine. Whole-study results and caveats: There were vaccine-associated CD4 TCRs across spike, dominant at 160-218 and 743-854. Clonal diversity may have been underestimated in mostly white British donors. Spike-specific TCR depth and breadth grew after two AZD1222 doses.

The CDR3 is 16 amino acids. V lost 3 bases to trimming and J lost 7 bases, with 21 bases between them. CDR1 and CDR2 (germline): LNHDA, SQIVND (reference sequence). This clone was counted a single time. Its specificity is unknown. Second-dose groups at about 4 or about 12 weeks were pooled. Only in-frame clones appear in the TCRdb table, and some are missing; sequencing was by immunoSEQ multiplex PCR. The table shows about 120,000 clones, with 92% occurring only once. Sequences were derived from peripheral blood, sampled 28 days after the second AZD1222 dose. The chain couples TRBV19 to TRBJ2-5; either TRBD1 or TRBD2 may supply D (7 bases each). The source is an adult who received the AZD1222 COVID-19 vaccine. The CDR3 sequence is CASSIFGQGGTLTQYF. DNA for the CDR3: TGTGCCAGTAGTATCTTCGGGCAGGGGGGGACCTTGACCCAGTACTTC.